This T cell receptor (beta chain) emerged from a study of PD-L1 blockade in urothelial cancer. On the study more broadly: Previous chemotherapy exposure amounted to 0 to 3 regimens for patients. Among blood samples, the median T cell count was some 150,000. Study-level points and caveats: Better progression-free and overall survival followed lower pretreatment blood clonality.

Every PCR was spiked with synthetic TCR analog templates. Sequencing was performed with immunoSEQ multiplex PCR; in TCRdb, only in-frame clones are kept and a portion is missing. The repertoire holds more than 35,000 clones, with 90% to 95% as singletons. Germline-derived CDR1 and CDR2 are MDHEN and SYDVKM. The junction had 11 bases not matched to a gene; V was cut back by 6 bases and J by 5 bases. This CDR3 region has 16 residues. This clone was detected only once. As yet, its antigen is unknown. The time point here: pretreatment peripheral blood. This receptor was obtained from a woman aged 55 to 70 with urothelial cancer. The source material was PBMCs, sampled around atezolizumab (anti-PD-L1) treatment. The chain recombines TRBV28 with TRBJ2-1; the match to TRBD2 covers 9 bases. The CDR3 is CASRPPGTSSNNEQFF. The CDR3 DNA follows: TGTGCCAGCAGACCTCCCGGGACTAGCTCTAACAATGAGCAGTTCTTC.